What follows are 21 T cell receptor beta chains derived from one specimen sequenced in a study of Graves' ophthalmopathy and Graves' hyperthyroidism. Beta-chain TCR CDR3 regions were amplified from RNA transcripts. HTBI primers primed a first-round RT-PCR, and a second-round multiplex PCR followed. TCRdb ran MiXCR on the multiplex PCR reads and lists one entry per CDR3 protein. This table has 200,000 to 250,000 distinct CDR3 sequences, roughly 21% appearing once. Sequencing was done on a sample of peripheral blood. These receptors were obtained from a woman between 45 and 65 years old with Graves' ophthalmopathy.

This clonotype has ten or more counts. The V and J genes are TRBV4-1 and TRBJ1-1; D might be TRBD1 (6 bases). The CDR3 is made up of 16 amino acids. Germline V gene data show CDR1 as MGHRA and CDR2 as YSYEKL. V was cut by 1 base and J by 0 bases, with 12 bases left in between. The CDR3 sequence is CASSQVSAGVNTEAFF. DNA of the CDR3: TGCGCCAGCAGCCAAGTATCGGCAGGGGTGAACACTGAAGCTTTCTTT.

J is TRBJ2-7 and V is TRBV4-1, with 15 bases fitting TRBD2. CDR1 is MGHRA, CDR2 YSYEKL, per germline. The ends lost 4 bases at V and 7 bases at J; junction bases unmatched: 8. The CDR3 is 16 residues long. DNA for the CDR3: TGCGCCAGCAGCCTCCGGACTAGCGGGAGGGGGATGGAGCAGTACTTC. Its protein is CASSLRTSGRGMEQYF.

This clonotype was observed many times. V and J are TRBV19 and TRBJ1-5; D ambiguous. The V gene lost 9 bases and the J gene lost 2 bases, with 11 bases spanning the gap. This CDR3 has 13 residues. Germline V gene sequence: CDR1 LNHDA, CDR2 SQIVND (reference sequence). CDR3 coding DNA: TGTGCCAGCGCCCTCTCCGGCAATCAGCCCCAGCATTTT. Protein: CASALSGNQPQHF.

A few counts support this clonotype. A clone one base away is much larger, so this may be a read error. The genes are TRBV7-2 and TRBJ1-5; D gene unclear. This CDR3 contains 15 residues. V dropped 1 base and J dropped 6 bases, with 13 bases sitting between them. The germline gives CDR1 SGHTA, CDR2 FQGNSA. This chain's CDR3 is CASSLGLILGQPQHF. The CDR3 DNA reads as TGTGCCAGCAGCTTAGGACTAATCCTAGGTCAGCCCCAGCATTTT.

This clonotype was seen repeatedly, ten times or more. The rearrangement links TRBV6-2 or TRBV6-3 to TRBJ1-1; D not resolved. Deletions cut 5 bases from V and 0 bases from J, with 7 bases between. The CDR3 length is 13 residues. Germline V gives CDR1 MNHEY, CDR2 SVGEGT. CDR3 sequence (DNA): TGTGCCAGCAGTCCCGCCCTGAACACTGAAGCTTTCTTT. It codes for CASSPALNTEAFF.

This clonotype was detected ten times or more. The genes are TRBV27 and TRBJ2-7, with D hard to call. The CDR3 runs 15 residues. Trimming removed 1 base at V and 6 bases at J, with 16 bases between. The V gene's germline CDR1 is MNHEY and CDR2 SMNVEV (reference sequence). In DNA form, the CDR3 reads TGTGCCAGCAGTTTATTCAGCCCCAAGGCCTCCGAGCAGTACTTC. Protein sequence: CASSLFSPKASEQYF.

The V and J genes are TRBV6-1 and TRBJ2-7; D unclear. The CDR3 has 14 amino acids. CDR1 and CDR2 (germline): MNHNS, SASEGT. The V and J ends lost 5 bases and 0 bases respectively, with 11 bases between them. The CDR3 nucleotides are TGTGCCAGCAGTCCACGGCCAAACTCCTACGAGCAGTACTTC. Translation gives CASSPRPNSYEQYF.

Many counts were recorded for this clonotype. The chain uses TRBV28 and TRBJ1-2; D unresolved. V lost 9 bases and J 4 bases, leaving 18 bases between the germline ends. CDR3 length equals 14 residues. In germline, CDR1 is MDHEN, CDR2 SYDVKM. CDR3 sequence reads: CASRLGSLGYGYTF. CDR3 nucleotide sequence: TGTGCCAGTAGACTCGGGTCACTGGGCTATGGCTACACCTTC.

This chain uses TRBV9 with TRBJ1-2, with D maybe TRBD1 (5 bases). Trimming stripped 3 bases from V and 6 bases from J, with 27 bases between. CDR3 size: 18 residues. CDR1 SGDLS and CDR2 YYNGEE come from the germline V gene. CDR3 nucleotides: TGTGCCAGCAGCGGGTCCTCAAGGCGGGGGACCAGGAGGAATGGCTACACCTTC. Protein product: CASSGSSRRGTRRNGYTF.

This clonotype occurred many times. The chain joins TRBV19 to TRBJ1-1; weak D call: TRBD1 (6 bases). Germline CDR1 and CDR2: LNHDA and SQIVND (reference sequence). The CDR3 totals 13 residues. Trimming shortened V by 5 bases and J by 11 bases, and 18 bases separated the two germline ends. In DNA form, the CDR3 reads TGTGCCAGTAGTGTACAGGGAAGTCGGACGGCTTTCTTT. This gives the protein CASSVQGSRTAFF. The whole variable domain, remainder taken from reference TRBV19 and TRBJ1-1, is DGGITQSPKYLFRKEGQNVTLSCEQNLNHDAMYWYRQDPGQGLRLIYYSQIVNDFQKGDIAEGYSVSREKKESFPLTVTSAQKNPTAFYLCASSVQGSRTAFFGQGTRLTVV.

This clonotype was observed many times. The rearrangement uses TRBV6-1 and TRBJ2-7, with 7 bases that match TRBD2. The CDR3 runs to 17 residues. Germline values: CDR1 MNHNS, CDR2 SASEGT. V trimming: 4 bases; J trimming: 2 bases; junction bases outside the gene matches: 14. The CDR3 loop is CASSATYGVGRTYEQYF. DNA of the CDR3: TGTGCCAGCAGTGCCACCTACGGGGTCGGGAGGACCTACGAGCAGTACTTC.

This clonotype came up many times. V and J are TRBV6-5 and TRBJ2-7; perhaps TRBD2 as D (5 bases). V was shortened by 2 bases and J by 5 bases, with 16 bases between the two germline ends. There are 15 residues in the CDR3. From germline, CDR1 is MNHEY and CDR2 SVGAGI. The CDR3 DNA is TGTGCCAGCAGTTACGACGCCCGGGGTTTCCACGAGCAGTACTTC. This gives the protein CASSYDARGFHEQYF.

The V call is TRBV12-3 or TRBV12-4, the J call TRBJ2-7; D remains ambiguous. This CDR3 comprises 13 residues. V was cut by 2 bases and J by 0 bases, with 5 bases left in between. The CDR3 region is CASSLSFSYEQYF. The CDR3 DNA sequence: TGTGCCAGCAGTTTAAGTTTCTCCTACGAGCAGTACTTC.

The sample holds many counts of this clonotype. This rearrangement joins TRBV12-3 or TRBV12-4 to TRBJ1-2, with D tentatively TRBD1 (5 bases). Trimming stripped 3 bases from V and 8 bases from J, with 7 bases between. CDR3 size: 11 residues. Here the CDR3 reads CASSFRGGYTF. DNA of the CDR3: TGTGCCAGCAGTTTTAGGGGCGGCTACACCTTC.

This clonotype was seen many times. The chain combines TRBV28 with TRBJ2-5; either TRBD1 or TRBD2 may supply D (6 bases each). Germline CDR1 MDHEN, CDR2 SYDVKM. Trimming shortened V by 6 bases and J by 5 bases, and 10 bases separated the two germline ends. CDR3 size: 12 residues. As DNA, the CDR3 is TGTGCCAGCAGGGGGGGCAGGGAGACCCAGTACTTC. Translation gives CASRGGRETQYF.

This clonotype came up many times. The chain joins TRBV6-1 to TRBJ1-5; D is unclear. CDR1 and CDR2 (germline): MNHNS, SASEGT. The CDR3 runs 12 residues. Trimming took 0 bases from V and 7 from J, leaving 4 bases between them. Here the CDR3 DNA reads TGTGCCAGCAGTGAAGCGGGGCAGCCCCAGCATTTT. Its protein is CASSEAGQPQHF.

This clonotype appeared a few times. This sequence joins TRBV12-3 or TRBV12-4 and TRBJ1-5, with D uncertain. The CDR3 runs 14 residues. V lost 2 bases to trimming and J lost 0 bases, with 5 bases between them. DNA for the CDR3: TGTGCCAGCAGTTTAAAGTATAGCAATCAGCCCCAGCATTTT. This translates into CASSLKYSNQPQHF.

This clonotype was recorded at least ten times. The CDR3 protein is CSANLAGSQETQYF. The CDR3 nucleotides read TGCAGTGCCAACTTAGCGGGCTCCCAAGAGACCCAGTACTTC. The rearrangement links TRBV20-1 to TRBJ2-5, with 7 bases fitting TRBD2. CDR1 is DFQATT, CDR2 SNEGSKA, per germline (reference sequence). This CDR3 is 14 amino acids long. The V and J ends lost 6 bases and 1 base, in that order; junction bases with no gene match: 8.

This clonotype was recorded many times. V and J are TRBV20-1 and TRBJ2-7; D is ambiguous. CDR1 DFQATT and CDR2 SNEGSKA come from the germline V gene (reference sequence). The ends were cut back, 4 bases at V and 2 bases at J, with 18 bases in the middle. This CDR3 has 15 amino acids. The CDR3 nucleotides are TGCAGTGCTACCCTACTAACGACTCAGACCTACGAGCAGTACTTC. Its protein is CSATLLTTQTYEQYF.

This clonotype was found many times. The chain carries TRBV6-1 and TRBJ2-2; D is undetermined. This CDR3 contains 14 residues. The germline CDR1 and CDR2 sequences are MNHNS and SASEGT. V was shortened by 7 bases and J by 5 bases, with 14 bases between the two germline ends. The CDR3 spells CASTQSTYTGELFF. In DNA, the CDR3 is TGTGCCAGCACCCAGTCTACCTATACCGGGGAGCTGTTTTTT.

This clonotype has more than one count but fewer than ten. The CDR3 nucleotides are TGTGCCTGGAGGGGGACAGGACTCACCGGGGAGCTGTTTTTT. Amino acids: CAWRGTGLTGELFF. The chain combines TRBV30 with TRBJ2-2, with TRBD1 matching over 8 bases. The CDR3 covers 14 residues. The J segment lost 4 bases and the V segment lost 3 bases, leaving 4 bases of the junction unmatched. CDR1 GTSNPN and CDR2 SVGIG come from the germline V gene (reference sequence).